A selection of T cell receptor beta chains follows, all from one sample in a study of blood T cell repertoires in COVID-19. Only in-frame clones appear in the TCRdb table, and some are missing; sequencing was by immunoSEQ multiplex PCR. The sample consists of 150,000 to 200,000 clones, less than 90% of them appearing once. The material sequenced was PBMCs or T cells enriched from blood (not recorded which). These receptors were collected from a human donor with acute COVID-19. The donor label of this sample is uncertain. Each CDR3 is given with its conserved first and last residue. The order of the fields is CDR3 protein, CDR3 DNA, V gene, D gene, J gene, clone size. A D gene is named only where the DNA matches it firmly. The listing skips clone size in some rows; elsewhere it reads once, few, many or a size class.

CDR3 protein: CAWGQVGQYF
CDR3 DNA: TGTGCCTGGGGACAGGTAGGGCAGTACTTC
V gene: TRBV30
D gene: TRBD1
J gene: TRBJ2-7
clone size: NA

CDR3 protein: CASGPGQGISGNTIYF
CDR3 DNA: TGTGCTAGTGGTCCCGGACAGGGGATCTCTGGAAACACCATATATTTT
V gene: TRBV12-5
D gene: TRBD1
J gene: TRBJ1-3
clone size: NA

CDR3 protein: CASSFLTGTGGANVLTF
CDR3 DNA: TGTGCCAGCAGCTTTCTGACAGGGACAGGTGGGGCCAACGTCCTGACTTTC
V gene: TRBV7-2
D gene: TRBD1
J gene: TRBJ2-6
clone size: NA

CDR3 protein: CASSDSFQETQYF
CDR3 DNA: TGTGCCAGCAGCGACAGCTTCCAAGAGACCCAGTACTTC
V gene: TRBV5-6
D gene: NA
J gene: TRBJ2-5
clone size: NA

CDR3 protein: CASSEDRGRHYGYTF
CDR3 DNA: TGTGCCAGCAGCGAAGACAGGGGGCGACACTATGGCTACACCTTC
V gene: TRBV6-1
D gene: TRBD1
J gene: TRBJ1-2
clone size: few

CDR3 protein: CAWNSGPGRSF
CDR3 DNA: TGTGCCTGGAATTCCGGCCCGGGAAGGTCCTTC
V gene: TRBV30
D gene: NA
J gene: TRBJ1-2
clone size: NA

CDR3 protein: CASSRDSPYEQYF
CDR3 DNA: TGTGCCAGCAGCCGGGACAGTCCCTACGAGCAGTACTTC
V gene: TRBV12-3/TRBV12-4
D gene: TRBD1
J gene: TRBJ2-7
clone size: NA

CDR3 protein: CASSPGLTPNNEQFF
CDR3 DNA: TGTGCCAGCAGCCCCGGACTAACCCCAAACAATGAGCAGTTCTTC
V gene: TRBV11-3
D gene: NA
J gene: TRBJ2-1
clone size: once

CDR3 protein: CATSRVGEDGTGELFF
CDR3 DNA: TGTGCCACCAGCAGAGTGGGAGAGGACGGCACCGGGGAGCTGTTTTTT
V gene: TRBV15
D gene: NA
J gene: TRBJ2-2
clone size: NA

CDR3 protein: CASKASGNTGELFF
CDR3 DNA: TGTGCCAGCAAGGCTAGCGGGAACACCGGGGAGCTGTTTTTT
V gene: TRBV9
D gene: TRBD2
J gene: TRBJ2-2
clone size: once

CDR3 protein: CASSYGTGTGELFF
CDR3 DNA: TGTGCCAGCAGTTACGGGACAGGGACCGGGGAGCTGTTTTTT
V gene: TRBV6-5
D gene: TRBD1
J gene: TRBJ2-2
clone size: NA

CDR3 protein: CASHPGTYNEQFF
CDR3 DNA: TGTGCCAGCCATCCCGGGACTTACAATGAGCAGTTCTTC
V gene: TRBV2
D gene: NA
J gene: TRBJ2-1
clone size: NA

CDR3 protein: CASSPLSSYEQYF
CDR3 DNA: TGTGCCAGCTCACCACTATCCTCCTACGAGCAGTACTTC
V gene: TRBV18
D gene: NA
J gene: TRBJ2-7
clone size: NA

CDR3 protein: CASSLGQSANTIYF
CDR3 DNA: TGCGCCAGCAGCCTCGGACAGTCGGCAAACACCATATATTTT
V gene: TRBV5-1
D gene: NA
J gene: TRBJ1-3
clone size: NA

CDR3 protein: CASSISTEGVSGNTIYF
CDR3 DNA: TGTGCCAGCAGCATTTCGACAGAAGGGGTATCTGGAAACACCATATATTTT
V gene: TRBV9
D gene: NA
J gene: TRBJ1-3
clone size: NA

CDR3 protein: CASSQGRGRRPGGTQYF
CDR3 DNA: TGCGCCAGCAGCCAAGGTCGGGGGAGGCGGCCTGGGGGTACGCAGTATTTT
V gene: TRBV4-1
D gene: NA
J gene: TRBJ2-3
clone size: once

CDR3 protein: CASSLSPPNTEAFF
CDR3 DNA: TGCGCCAGCAGCTTGTCTCCCCCGAACACTGAAGCTTTCTTT
V gene: TRBV5-1
D gene: NA
J gene: TRBJ1-1
clone size: NA

CDR3 protein: CASSLVEGNLDEKLFF
CDR3 DNA: TGTGCCAGCAGTCTGGTGGAGGGGAATTTGGATGAAAAACTGTTTTTT
V gene: TRBV5-5
D gene: NA
J gene: TRBJ1-4
clone size: NA

CDR3 protein: CASKRQRNEQFF
CDR3 DNA: TGTGCCAGCAAGCGTCAGCGCAATGAGCAGTTCTTC
V gene: TRBV2
D gene: NA
J gene: TRBJ2-1
clone size: NA

CDR3 protein: CASSRRTGGNSIGYTF
CDR3 DNA: TGTGCCAGCAGCCGGCGGACAGGGGGCAATTCAATTGGCTACACCTTC
V gene: TRBV14
D gene: TRBD1
J gene: TRBJ1-2
clone size: few

CDR3 protein: CASGQRGTGVFQPQHF
CDR3 DNA: TGTGCTAGTGGTCAGCGTGGGACAGGGGTTTTTCAGCCCCAGCATTTT
V gene: TRBV12-5
D gene: TRBD1
J gene: TRBJ1-5
clone size: NA

CDR3 protein: CASSRTGRETQYF
CDR3 DNA: TGTGCCAGCAGCCGTACAGGACGGGAGACCCAGTACTTC
V gene: TRBV12-3/TRBV12-4
D gene: NA
J gene: TRBJ2-5
clone size: NA

CDR3 protein: CASSPQGLYQETQYF
CDR3 DNA: TGTGCCAGCAGCCCCCAGGGGCTTTACCAAGAGACCCAGTACTTC
V gene: TRBV7-3
D gene: NA
J gene: TRBJ2-5
clone size: NA

CDR3 protein: CASSWEYRVYEQYF
CDR3 DNA: TGCGCCAGCAGCTGGGAGTACAGGGTATACGAGCAGTACTTC
V gene: TRBV5-1
D gene: NA
J gene: TRBJ2-7
clone size: NA

CDR3 protein: CASSEEGVGYGYTF
CDR3 DNA: TGTGCCAGCAGTGAAGAGGGAGTCGGGTATGGCTACACCTTC
V gene: TRBV2
D gene: NA
J gene: TRBJ1-2
clone size: once

CDR3 protein: CASSFGLAGGPETQYF
CDR3 DNA: TGCGCCAGCAGCTTTGGACTAGCGGGGGGGCCGGAGACCCAGTACTTC
V gene: TRBV5-1
D gene: TRBD2
J gene: TRBJ2-5
clone size: NA

CDR3 protein: CASSLPGLETGELFF
CDR3 DNA: TGTGCCAGCAGCCTACCGGGACTAGAGACCGGGGAGCTGTTTTTT
V gene: TRBV5-4
D gene: TRBD2
J gene: TRBJ2-2
clone size: NA